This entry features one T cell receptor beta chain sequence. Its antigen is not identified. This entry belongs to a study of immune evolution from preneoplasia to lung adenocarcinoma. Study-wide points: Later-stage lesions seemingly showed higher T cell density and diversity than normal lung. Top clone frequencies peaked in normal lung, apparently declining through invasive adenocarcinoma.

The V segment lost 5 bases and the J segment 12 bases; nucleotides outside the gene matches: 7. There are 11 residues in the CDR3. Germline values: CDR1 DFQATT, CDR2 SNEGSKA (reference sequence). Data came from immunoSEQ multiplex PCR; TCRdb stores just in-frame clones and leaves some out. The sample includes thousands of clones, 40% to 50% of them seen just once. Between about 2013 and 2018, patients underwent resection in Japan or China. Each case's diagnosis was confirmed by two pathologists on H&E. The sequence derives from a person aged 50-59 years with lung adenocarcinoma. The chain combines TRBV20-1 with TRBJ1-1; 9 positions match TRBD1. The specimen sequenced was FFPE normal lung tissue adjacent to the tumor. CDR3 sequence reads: CSAQTGGGTFF. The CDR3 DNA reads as TGCAGTGCTCAGACAGGGGGTGGAACTTTCTTT.